Listed below are T cell receptor beta chains from one sample, sequenced in a study of T cell repertoires in cytomegalovirus infection. MiXCR was run by TCRdb on the reads, yielding one entry per CDR3 protein. The sample includes a few hundred thousand distinct CDR3 sequences, about 39% of them seen just once. For these TCRs, the target antigens are not known. Sequenced material: cultured PBMCs, taken from culture after CMV antigen stimulation. The receptors shown here come from a human donor in good health (CMV status not recorded). Some clones in this sample may be carry-over from other donors' samples. CDR3s include the opening cysteine and the closing phenylalanine or tryptophan.

CDR3aa: CASSLWGTNTEAFF
j_gene: TRBJ1-1
v_gene: TRBV12-3/TRBV12-4

CDR3aa: CASSLGTGNMNTEAFF
j_gene: TRBJ1-1
v_gene: TRBV4-1

CDR3aa: CASTVEQYF
j_gene: TRBJ2-7
v_gene: TRBV6-2/TRBV6-3

CDR3aa: CASSTNAGQQETQYF
j_gene: TRBJ2-5
v_gene: TRBV7-2

CDR3aa: CASSQGFGLDTGSYEQYF
j_gene: TRBJ2-7
v_gene: TRBV3-1

CDR3aa: CASSFGTSFLYEQYF
j_gene: TRBJ2-7
v_gene: TRBV27

CDR3aa: CASSYIREETQYF
j_gene: TRBJ2-5
v_gene: TRBV6-2/TRBV6-3

CDR3aa: CASSSFSDEQFF
j_gene: TRBJ2-1
v_gene: TRBV7-3

CDR3aa: CASSYTRGREQYF
j_gene: TRBJ2-7
v_gene: TRBV6-5

CDR3aa: CASSIQGRGQFF
j_gene: TRBJ2-1
v_gene: TRBV7-2

CDR3aa: CSARAGSNSPLHF
j_gene: TRBJ1-6
v_gene: TRBV20-1

CDR3aa: CASSSVAETQYF
j_gene: TRBJ2-5
v_gene: TRBV7-9

CDR3aa: CASSPAGRGGYTF
j_gene: TRBJ1-2
v_gene: TRBV7-2